This TCR beta chain was sequenced for a study of spatial heterogeneity in lung cancer. Study-level background: On average, each unique TCR and UMI combination appeared more than ten times in raw reads.

Each CDR3 protein is one row after TCRdb ran MiXCR on the 5' RACE reads. The sample records about 70,000 distinct CDR3 sequences, 7.5% to 10% being singletons. The CDR3 contains 17 residues. Deletions cut 4 bases from V and 0 bases from J, with 18 bases between. Germline V CDR1 and CDR2: SGDLS, YYNGEE. Stated time point: blood at routine non-recurrence follow-up after resection. This clonotype was detected many times. The chain recombines TRBV9 with TRBJ2-3, with a possible D match to TRBD2 (6 bases). This sequence originates from a female donor with early-stage non-small cell lung cancer. Here the sequenced sample was PBMCs, taken at follow-up. The DNA for the CDR3 is TGTGCCAGCAGCATCAACCCGGGGGACCTTAGCACAGATACGCAGTATTTT. Translation: CASSINPGDLSTDTQYF.